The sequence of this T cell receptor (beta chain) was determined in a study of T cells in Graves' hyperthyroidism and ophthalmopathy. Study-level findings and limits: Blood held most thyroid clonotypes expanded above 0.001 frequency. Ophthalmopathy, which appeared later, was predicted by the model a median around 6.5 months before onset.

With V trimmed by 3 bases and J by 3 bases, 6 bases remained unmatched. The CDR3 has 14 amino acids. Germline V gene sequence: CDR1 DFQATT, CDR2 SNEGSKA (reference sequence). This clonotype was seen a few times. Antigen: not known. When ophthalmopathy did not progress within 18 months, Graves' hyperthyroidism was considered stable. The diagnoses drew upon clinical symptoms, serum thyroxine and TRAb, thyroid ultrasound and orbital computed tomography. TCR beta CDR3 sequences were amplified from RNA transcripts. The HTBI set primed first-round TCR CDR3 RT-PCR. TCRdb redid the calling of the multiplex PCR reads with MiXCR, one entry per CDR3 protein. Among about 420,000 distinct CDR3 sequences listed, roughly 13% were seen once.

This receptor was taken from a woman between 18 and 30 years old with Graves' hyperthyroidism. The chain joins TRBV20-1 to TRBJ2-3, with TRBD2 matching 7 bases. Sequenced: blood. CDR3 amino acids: CSASREGRTDTQYF. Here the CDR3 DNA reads TGCAGTGCTAGTAGGGAGGGGAGGACAGATACGCAGTATTTT.